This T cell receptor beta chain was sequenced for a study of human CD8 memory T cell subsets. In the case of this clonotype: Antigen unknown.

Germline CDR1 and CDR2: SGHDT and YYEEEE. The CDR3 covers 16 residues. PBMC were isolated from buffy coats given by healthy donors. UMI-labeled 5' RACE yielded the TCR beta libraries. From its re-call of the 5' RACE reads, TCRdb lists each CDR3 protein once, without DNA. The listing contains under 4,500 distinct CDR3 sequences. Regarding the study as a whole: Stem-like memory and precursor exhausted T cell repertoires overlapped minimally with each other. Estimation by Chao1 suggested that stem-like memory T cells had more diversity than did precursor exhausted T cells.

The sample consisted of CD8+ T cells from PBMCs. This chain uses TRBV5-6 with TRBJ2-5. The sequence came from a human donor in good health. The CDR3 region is CASSSMTIGSRETQYF.